These 29 T cell receptor beta chains were all obtained from the same sample, sequenced in a study of blood T cells in healthy people across ages. The second PCR ran about 6 to 12 cycles with a sample-barcoded 5' primer and J-beta primers. TCRdb independently ran MiXCR on the 5' RACE reads; one entry per CDR3 protein. The sample consists of 710,000 or so distinct CDR3 sequences, 32% of them appearing once. The sequenced sample consisted of blood. The receptors come from a woman of 80 years or more in good health.

As for this clonotype: A read error is possible here, since a much larger clone lies one base away. The chain combines TRBV7-2 with TRBJ2-1; 13 bases map to TRBD2. The CDR3 is 15 amino acids. Germline V gene sequence: CDR1 SGHTA, CDR2 FQGNSA. V shed 5 bases, J shed 13 bases, and the junction held 11 bases outside the gene matches. CDR3 residues: CASSRTSGGWETQFF. In DNA form, the CDR3 reads TGTGCCAGCAGCCGGACTAGCGGGGGTTGGGAGACCCAGTTCTTC.

This clonotype was counted ten times or more. This chain uses TRBV18 with TRBJ2-3, with D perhaps matching TRBD1 or TRBD2 (6 bases each). This CDR3 is built from 15 residues. Germline V CDR1 and CDR2: KGHSH, LQKENI. V was shortened by 1 base and J by 3 bases, with 11 bases between the two germline ends. CDR3: CASSPRQGRTDTQYF. The CDR3 DNA reads TGTGCCAGCTCACCACGCCAGGGGAGGACAGATACGCAGTATTTT. The full variable domain, its missing parts supplied by reference TRBV18 and TRBJ2-3, is NAGVMQNPRHLVRRRGQEARLRCSPMKGHSHVYWYRQLPEEGLKFMVYLQKENIIDESGMPKERFSAEFPKEGPSILRIQQVVRGDSAAYFCASSPRQGRTDTQYFGPGTRLTVL.

The V gene is TRBV30, the J gene TRBJ2-2, with 9 bases identical to TRBD1. With V trimmed by 5 bases and J by 5 bases, 6 bases remained unmatched. The CDR3 is 14 residues long. Germline-derived CDR1 and CDR2 are GTSNPN and SVGIG (reference sequence). The CDR3 here is CAWSRDRVTGELFF. The CDR3 DNA follows: TGTGCCTGGTCCCGGGACAGGGTTACCGGGGAGCTGTTTTTT. The full variable domain, with the rest looked up from reference TRBV30 and TRBJ2-2, is SQTIHQWPATLVQPVGSPLSLECTVEGTSNPNLYWYRQAAGRGLQLLFYSVGIGQISSEVPQNLSASRPQDRQFILSSKKLLLSDSGFYLCAWSRDRVTGELFFGEGSRLTVL.

Ten or more counts support this clonotype. The chain recombines TRBV5-5 with TRBJ2-7; D may be TRBD1 (5 bases). CDR1 and CDR2 (germline): SGHKS, YYEKEE (reference sequence). The CDR3 is 11 amino acids. V was pared by 4 bases and J by 5 bases, with 7 bases between. CDR3 nucleotide sequence: TGTGCCAGCAGCCGACAGAACGAGCAGTACTTC. This codes for CASSRQNEQYF.

This clonotype was found a few times. It may be a read error: a sequence one base away is much more abundant. The CDR3 loop reads CASNLGQAENNEQFF. CDR3 bases: TGTGCCAGCAACTTAGGACAGGCCGAAAACAATGAGCAGTTCTTC. The chain employs TRBV7-9 and TRBJ2-1, with 7 bases that match TRBD1. This CDR3 comprises 15 residues. Germline V gene lookup returns CDR1 SEHNR and CDR2 FQNEAQ (reference sequence).

This clonotype was counted a few times. This sequence joins TRBV4-1 and TRBJ1-1; D might be TRBD1 (5 bases). In germline, CDR1 is MGHRA, CDR2 YSYEKL. Trimming shortened V by 3 bases and J by 1 base, and 15 bases separated the two germline ends. The CDR3 consists of 16 residues. The CDR3 DNA sequence: TGCGCCAGCAGCCACCGAGGGCAGGGCGCGAACACTGAAGCTTTCTTT. Residues: CASSHRGQGANTEAFF.

This clonotype appeared many times. J is TRBJ2-3 and V is TRBV19, with 9 bases identical to TRBD2. The CDR3 covers 15 residues. CDR1 is LNHDA and CDR2 is SQIVND in the germline V gene (reference sequence). V trimming: 10 bases; J trimming: 1 base; junction bases outside the gene matches: 9. CDR3 DNA: TGTGCCACCAGATTAGCGGGGGCTCGCACAGATACGCAGTATTTT. It yields the protein CATRLAGARTDTQYF.

In its sample, this clonotype was seen many times. Here the CDR3 reads CAISERDVSSYEQYF. In DNA, the CDR3 is TGTGCCATCAGTGAAAGGGACGTCAGCTCCTACGAGCAGTACTTC. V usage is TRBV10-3 and J usage is TRBJ2-7; D may match TRBD1 or TRBD2 (5 bases each). CDR3 length: 15 amino acids. V dropped 3 bases and J dropped 0 bases, with 12 bases sitting between them. The germline V gene has CDR1 ENHRY and CDR2 SYGVKD.

The sample holds many counts of this clonotype. This chain joins TRBV7-6 and TRBJ1-6, with TRBD1 matching over 10 bases. The J segment lost 10 bases and the V segment lost 3 bases, leaving 6 bases of the junction unmatched. CDR3 length: 15 amino acids. CDR1 and CDR2 (germline): SGHVS, FNYEAQ. The CDR3 DNA is TGTGCCAGCAGCTTGGGGACAGGGGTCGACTCACCCCTCCACTTT. Its protein product is CASSLGTGVDSPLHF.

This clonotype was observed many times. V usage is TRBV3-1 and J usage is TRBJ2-1; 11 positions match TRBD2. Germline V gene lookup returns CDR1 LGHDT and CDR2 YNNKEL (reference sequence). The CDR3 spans 18 residues. The trim removed 3 bases at V and 4 bases at J, leaving 11 bases unmatched. CDR3 sequence: CASSHTRASGGLYNEQFF. CDR3 DNA: TGTGCCAGCAGCCACACAAGGGCTAGCGGGGGGTTGTACAATGAGCAGTTCTTC.

In this sample, this clonotype turned up many times. The V gene is TRBV20-1, the J gene TRBJ2-1; tentatively, D is TRBD2 (6 bases). Germline V gives CDR1 DFQATT, CDR2 SNEGSKA (reference sequence). Trimming removed 4 bases from V and 0 bases from J, with 10 bases in between. The CDR3 length is 14 residues. CDR3 DNA: TGCAGTGCTATCGTGACTAGCTCCTACAATGAGCAGTTCTTC. Its translation is CSAIVTSSYNEQFF.

This clonotype was counted many times. This chain uses TRBV6-6 with TRBJ1-2; 8 bases align to TRBD1. J gave up 1 base and V 5 bases, and 3 bases lay outside the gene matches. Germline CDR1 MNHNY, CDR2 SVGAGI (reference sequence). The CDR3 totals 14 residues. In DNA, the CDR3 is TGTGCCAGCAGTCGGACAGGGCTTAACTATGGCTACACCTTC. The encoded protein is CASSRTGLNYGYTF.

Concerning this clonotype: This sequence may be a read error, since a much larger clone differs from it by one base. The rearrangement links TRBV27 to TRBJ2-1; 8 nucleotides agree with TRBD1. V lost 1 base, J lost 9 bases, and 11 bases stayed unmatched. The CDR3 contains 16 residues. Per germline, CDR1 MNHEY and CDR2 SMNVEV (reference sequence). The CDR3 sequence: CASSLLTGAFCPEQFF. The CDR3 bases are TGTGCCAGCAGTTTATTGACAGGGGCGTTTTGCCCTGAGCAGTTCTTC.

V is TRBV7-2 and J is TRBJ1-5, with D possibly TRBD1 on 6 matching bases. Germline V CDR1 and CDR2: SGHTA, FQGNSA. The CDR3 consists of 15 residues. With 2 bases removed from V and 5 bases from J, the gap between germline ends came to 13 bases. The CDR3 is CASSLRAGEDQPQHF. For the CDR3, the DNA is TGTGCCAGCAGCTTAAGGGCAGGGGAGGATCAGCCCCAGCATTTT.

This clonotype showed up many times. The chain recombines TRBV29-1 with TRBJ2-7; TRBD1 matches at 7 bases. Germline CDR1 SQVTM, CDR2 ANQGSEA. V lost 6 bases, J lost 5 bases, and 7 bases stayed unmatched. CDR3 length equals 12 residues. The chain's CDR3 is CSVLQTGHEQYF. CDR3 DNA: TGCAGCGTCCTCCAGACAGGGCACGAGCAGTACTTC.

This clonotype has more than one count but fewer than ten. The chain recombines TRBV29-1 with TRBJ1-1; D call uncertain. Germline assignment: CDR1 SQVTM and CDR2 ANQGSEA. Trimming removed 7 bases from V and 1 base from J, with 13 bases in between. There are 13 residues in the CDR3. CDR3 sequence (DNA): TGCAGCGGGCAAGGGTCCCGGAACACTGAAGCTTTCTTT. Translating gives CSGQGSRNTEAFF.

To note about this clonotype: This clone may be a read error of a much larger clone one base away. This chain links TRBV29-1 with TRBJ1-2; D call uncertain. This CDR3 contains 12 residues. The V and J ends lost 8 bases and 8 bases respectively, with 18 bases between them. The germline CDR1 and CDR2 sequences are SQVTM and ANQGSEA. The CDR3 sequence: CSTNTRIMGYTF. The CDR3 coding sequence is TGCAGCACCAACACCAGAATTATGGGCTACACCTTC.

In this sample, this clonotype turned up many times. The gene calls are TRBV7-3 and TRBJ2-1, with D maybe TRBD2 (7 bases). Per germline, CDR1 SGHTA and CDR2 FQGTGA. This CDR3 is built from 14 residues. V shed 2 bases and J shed 7 bases, with 12 bases lying between them. Here the CDR3 reads CASSLVGGQNEQFF. The CDR3 DNA follows: TGTGCCAGCAGCTTAGTGGGGGGGCAGAATGAGCAGTTCTTC.

The chain joins TRBV12-3 or TRBV12-4 to TRBJ2-7, with D perhaps matching TRBD2 (7 bases). CDR3 length: 14 residues. Trimming shortened V by 5 bases and J by 7 bases, and 18 bases separated the two germline ends. CDR3 nucleotides: TGTGCCAGCAGTCCTAGAGGGGGGGCCAATGAGCAGTACTTC. Translation gives CASSPRGGANEQYF.

This sequence joins TRBV7-9 and TRBJ2-7; perhaps D is TRBD1 or TRBD2 (5 bases each). Trimming stripped 5 bases from V and 5 bases from J, with 10 bases between. The CDR3 is 12 residues long. Germline V gene sequence: CDR1 SEHNR, CDR2 FQNEAQ (reference sequence). The DNA of the CDR3 is TGTGCCAGCAGCCCACAGGAGGACGAGCAGTACTTC. Amino acids: CASSPQEDEQYF.

This clonotype was detected ten times or more. The rearrangement links TRBV14 to TRBJ2-6; perhaps TRBD1 as D (5 bases). In germline, CDR1 is SGHDN, CDR2 FVKESK. The CDR3 totals 16 residues. Trimming took off 4 bases at V and 1 base at J, with 11 bases between the two ends. The CDR3 protein is CASSRRAPSGANVLTF. CDR3 coding DNA: TGTGCCAGCAGCCGCAGGGCCCCGTCTGGGGCCAACGTCCTGACTTTC.

Only a few counts were recorded for this clonotype. The genes are TRBV6-1 and TRBJ2-3, with D maybe TRBD1 (5 bases). Trimming left V 7 bases short and J 4 bases short, with 15 bases between. Germline-derived CDR1 and CDR2 are MNHNS and SASEGT. This CDR3 has 14 amino acids. CDR3 DNA sequence: TGTGCCAGCACCGACGCAGGCAGGGCAGATACGCAGTATTTT. It codes for CASTDAGRADTQYF.

Written as DNA, the CDR3 is TGTGCCAGCAGCTTAGCTGATGGACTGTACAATGAGCAGTTCTTC. It translates to CASSLADGLYNEQFF. The J gene is TRBJ2-1, the V gene TRBV7-9; D is possibly TRBD2 (5 bases). Trimming left V 0 bases short and J 4 bases short, with 10 bases between. Germline V gives CDR1 SEHNR, CDR2 FQNEAQ (reference sequence). There are 15 residues in the CDR3.

This clonotype was observed many times. A much more abundant neighbour one base away suggests this may be a read error. This chain connects TRBV20-1 to TRBJ2-7; the D gene could be TRBD1 or TRBD2 (5 bases each). CDR1 DFQATT and CDR2 SNEGSKA come from the germline V gene (reference sequence). The CDR3 sequence is 12 residues long. The V end lost 5 bases, the J end lost 3 bases, and 11 bases lay between the germline ends. The CDR3 region is CSARGPCYEQYF. CDR3 in DNA: TGCAGTGCTCGGGGACCCTGCTACGAGCAGTACTTC.

This clonotype was counted many times. The chain couples TRBV5-1 to TRBJ1-1; possibly TRBD1 for D (5 bases). Trimming took 0 bases from V and 1 from J, leaving 7 bases between them. Germline V lookup: CDR1 SGHRS, CDR2 YFSETQ. The length of the CDR3 is 14 residues. The CDR3 here is CASSLVRGNTEAFF. CDR3 DNA: TGCGCCAGCAGCTTGGTAAGGGGGAACACTGAAGCTTTCTTT.

The rearrangement links TRBV5-1 to TRBJ1-6, with TRBD1 matching 7 bases. This CDR3 has 14 amino acids. V was pared by 3 bases and J by 5 bases, with 2 bases of the junction left unmatched. Germline V CDR1 and CDR2: SGHRS, YFSETQ. The CDR3 loop is CASSWDRDNSPLHF. Here the CDR3 DNA reads TGCGCCAGCAGCTGGGACAGAGATAATTCACCCCTCCACTTT.

This clonotype was counted a single time. Since a much larger clone is just one base distant, this may be a read error. This rearrangement joins TRBV5-1 to TRBJ2-6; D unresolved. The CDR3 runs to 16 residues. Between the trimmed V and J ends, which lost 0 bases and 0 bases, there was a span of 7 bases. CDR1 is SGHRS and CDR2 is YFSETQ in the germline V gene. CDR3 residues: CASSLARSSGANVLTF. Here the CDR3 DNA reads TGCGCCAGCAGCTTGGCCCGGAGCTCTGGGGCCAACGTCCTGACTTTC.

This clonotype was picked up one time. V is TRBV5-1 and J is TRBJ2-4, with 7 bases aligning to TRBD1. The better agreement between TRBJ2-7 and the DNA end casts doubt on the J call. The CDR3 length is 14 residues. CDR1 and CDR2 (germline): SGHRS, YFSETQ. This CDR3 is CASSLMTGSYEQYF. CDR3 nucleotide sequence: TGCGCCAGCAGCTTGATGACAGGGAGCTACGAGCAGTACTTC.

This clonotype was recorded at least ten times. The chain links TRBV19 to TRBJ2-7; D is unclear. V lost 3 bases to trimming and J lost 3 bases, with 9 bases between them. Germline V gene sequence: CDR1 LNHDA, CDR2 SQIVND (reference sequence). The CDR3 length is 13 residues. The CDR3 DNA follows: TGTGCCAGTAGTATTGGCAGACACTACGAGCAGTACTTC. Translated: CASSIGRHYEQYF. The full variable domain, its missing parts supplied by reference TRBV19 and TRBJ2-7, is DGGITQSPKYLFRKEGQNVTLSCEQNLNHDAMYWYRQDPGQGLRLIYYSQIVNDFQKGDIAEGYSVSREKKESFPLTVTSAQKNPTAFYLCASSIGRHYEQYFGPGTRLTVT.